This T cell receptor (beta chain) came from a study of blood T cell repertoires in COVID-19. Germline CDR1 reads KGHSH; CDR2 reads LQKENI. The CDR3 has 15 amino acids. V gave up 4 bases and J gave up 1 base, with 13 bases separating them. Only in-frame clones appear in the TCRdb table, and some are missing; sequencing was by immunoSEQ multiplex PCR. The sample yields fewer than 75,000 clones, around nine tenths seen once. The chain uses TRBV18 and TRBJ1-1, with D perhaps TRBD1 (5 bases). The sequence was obtained from a man in his 70s with acute or convalescent COVID-19. Sequenced material: peripheral blood. The CDR3: CASSLETAGNTEAFF. The CDR3 DNA sequence: TGTGCCAGCTCACTCGAGACAGCTGGGAACACTGAAGCTTTCTTT.